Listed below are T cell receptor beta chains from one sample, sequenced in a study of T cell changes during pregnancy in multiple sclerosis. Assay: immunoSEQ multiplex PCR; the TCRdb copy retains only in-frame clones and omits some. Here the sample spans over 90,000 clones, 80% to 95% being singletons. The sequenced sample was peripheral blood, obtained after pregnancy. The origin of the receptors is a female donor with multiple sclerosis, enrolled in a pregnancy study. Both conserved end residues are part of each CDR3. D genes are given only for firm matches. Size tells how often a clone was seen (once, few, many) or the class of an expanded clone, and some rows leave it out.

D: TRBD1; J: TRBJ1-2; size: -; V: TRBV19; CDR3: CASSRGTGEGYTF; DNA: TGTGCCAGTAGTAGGGGAACAGGGGAAGGCTACACCTTC
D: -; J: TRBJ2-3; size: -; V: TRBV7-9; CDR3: CASSSSSGPDTQYF; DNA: TGTGCCAGCAGCTCATCCAGCGGTCCAGATACGCAGTATTTT
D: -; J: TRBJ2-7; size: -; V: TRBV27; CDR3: CASKNLEENSYEQYF; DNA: TGTGCCAGCAAAAACCTTGAGGAGAACTCCTACGAGCAGTACTTC
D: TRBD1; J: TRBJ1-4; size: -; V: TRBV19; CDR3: CASSTYRGRDEKLFF; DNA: TGTGCCAGTAGTACGTACAGGGGGCGCGATGAAAAACTGTTTTTT
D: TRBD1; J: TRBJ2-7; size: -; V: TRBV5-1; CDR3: CASSLQAGGVSAYEQYF; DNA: TGCGCCAGCAGCTTGCAGGCAGGGGGCGTTTCGGCCTACGAGCAGTACTTC
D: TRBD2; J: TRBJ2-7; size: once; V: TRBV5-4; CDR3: CASSFPSGSTSYEQYF; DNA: TGTGCCAGCAGCTTCCCGAGCGGGAGCACCTCCTACGAGCAGTACTTC
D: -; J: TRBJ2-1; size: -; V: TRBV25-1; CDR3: CASSETGVPEQFF; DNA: TGTGCCAGCAGTGAAACGGGAGTTCCTGAGCAGTTCTTC
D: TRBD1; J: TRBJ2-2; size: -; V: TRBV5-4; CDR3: CASSHDRGEKTGELFF; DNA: TGTGCCAGCAGCCATGACAGGGGTGAGAAAACCGGGGAGCTGTTTTTT
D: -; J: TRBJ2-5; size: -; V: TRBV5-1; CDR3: CASSLQVVRGQETQYF; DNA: TGCGCCAGCAGCTTGCAAGTAGTACGGGGGCAAGAGACCCAGTACTTC
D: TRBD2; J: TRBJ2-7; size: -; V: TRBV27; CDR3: CASSPRTSGSEQYF; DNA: TGTGCCAGCAGCCCCCGGACTAGCGGGAGCGAGCAGTACTTC
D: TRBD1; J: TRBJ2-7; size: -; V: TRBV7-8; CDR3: CASILGTDLYEQYF; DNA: TGTGCCAGCATACTCGGGACAGATCTATACGAGCAGTACTTC
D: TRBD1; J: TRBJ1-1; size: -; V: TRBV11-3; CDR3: CASSFKTGMEAFF; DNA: TGTGCCAGCAGCTTTAAGACAGGGATGGAAGCTTTCTTT
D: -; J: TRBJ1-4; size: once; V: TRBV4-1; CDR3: CASSQDRFGGGEKLFF; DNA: TGCGCCAGCAGCCAAGATAGGTTCGGGGGTGGCGAAAAACTGTTTTTT
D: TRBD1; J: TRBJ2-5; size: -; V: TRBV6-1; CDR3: CAGQPGTEETQYF; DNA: TGTGCCGGCCAGCCCGGGACAGAAGAGACCCAGTACTTC
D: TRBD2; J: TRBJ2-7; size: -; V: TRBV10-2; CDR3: CASSREGYEQYF; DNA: TGCGCCAGCAGTCGGGAGGGCTACGAGCAGTACTTC
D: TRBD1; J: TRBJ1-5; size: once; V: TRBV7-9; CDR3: CASSRTGNLQPQHF; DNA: TGTGCCAGCAGCCGGACAGGGAACCTTCAGCCCCAGCATTTT
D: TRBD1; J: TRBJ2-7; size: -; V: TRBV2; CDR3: CASRSGQGNEQYF; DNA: TGTGCCAGCAGGTCCGGACAGGGGAATGAGCAGTACTTC
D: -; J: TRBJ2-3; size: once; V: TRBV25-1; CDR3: CASSGLSTDTQYF; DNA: TGTGCCAGCAGTGGACTCAGCACAGATACGCAGTATTTT
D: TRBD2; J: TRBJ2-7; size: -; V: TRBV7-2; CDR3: CASSLRLGGSSYEQYF; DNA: TGTGCCAGCAGTCTCCGTTTGGGCGGGAGCTCCTACGAGCAGTACTTC
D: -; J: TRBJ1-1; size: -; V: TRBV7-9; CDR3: CASSLLADVAFF; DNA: TGTGCCAGCAGCTTATTGGCAGATGTCGCTTTCTTT
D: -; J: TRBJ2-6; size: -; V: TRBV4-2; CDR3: CASSSGHFSGANVLTF; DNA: TGTGCCAGCAGCTCGGGACACTTCTCTGGGGCCAACGTCCTGACTTTC
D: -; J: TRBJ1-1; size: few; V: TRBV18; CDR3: CASSPDSIEAFF; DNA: TGTGCCAGCTCACCGGACAGCATTGAAGCTTTCTTT
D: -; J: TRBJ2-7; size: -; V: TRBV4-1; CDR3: CASSHKVGVREQYF; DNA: TGCGCCAGCAGCCACAAGGTCGGGGTGCGCGAGCAGTACTTC
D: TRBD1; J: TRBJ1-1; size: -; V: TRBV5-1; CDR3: CASSQTGGGTEAFF; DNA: TGCGCCAGCAGCCAGACAGGGGGCGGCACTGAAGCTTTCTTT
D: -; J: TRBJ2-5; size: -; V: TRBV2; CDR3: CASGASVQETQYF; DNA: TGTGCCAGTGGGGCTAGCGTTCAAGAGACCCAGTACTTC
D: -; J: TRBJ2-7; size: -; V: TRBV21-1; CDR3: CASSPPETSGRSYEQYF; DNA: TGTGCCAGCAGCCCCCCCGAGACTAGCGGGAGGTCCTACGAGCAGTACTTC
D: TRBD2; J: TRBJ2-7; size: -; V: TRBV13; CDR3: CASSLAGLAGAITYEQYF; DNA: TGTGCCAGCAGCTTAGCCGGACTAGCGGGAGCTATTACCTACGAGCAGTACTTC
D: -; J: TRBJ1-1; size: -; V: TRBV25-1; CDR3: CASSDRGTEAFF; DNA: TGTGCCAGCAGTGACAGGGGTACTGAAGCTTTCTTT
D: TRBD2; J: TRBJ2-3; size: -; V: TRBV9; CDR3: CASSEGTSGYTDTQYF; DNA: TGTGCCAGCAGCGAGGGGACTAGCGGGTACACAGATACGCAGTATTTT
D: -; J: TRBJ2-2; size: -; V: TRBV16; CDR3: CASSHYGVETGELFF; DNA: TGTGCCAGCAGCCACTACGGGGTCGAGACCGGGGAGCTGTTTTTT
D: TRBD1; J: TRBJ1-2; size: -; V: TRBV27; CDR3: CASSLGTGTYGYTF; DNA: TGTGCCAGCAGTCTCGGGACAGGGACATATGGCTACACCTTC
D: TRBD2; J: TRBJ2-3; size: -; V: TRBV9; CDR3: CASSATSGFPTDTQYF; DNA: TGTGCCAGCAGCGCCACTAGCGGGTTCCCAACAGATACGCAGTATTTT
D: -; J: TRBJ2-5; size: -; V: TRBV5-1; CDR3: CASSFQGAHMETQYF; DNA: TGCGCCAGCAGCTTTCAAGGGGCGCACATGGAGACCCAGTACTTC
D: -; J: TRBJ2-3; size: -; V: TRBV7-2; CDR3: CASSLSVGADTQYF; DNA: TGTGCCAGCAGCTTATCAGTGGGAGCAGATACGCAGTATTTT
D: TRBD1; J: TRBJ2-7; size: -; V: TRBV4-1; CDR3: CASSQEVTGAYEQYF; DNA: TGCGCCAGCAGCCAAGAAGTAACAGGGGCCTACGAGCAGTACTTC
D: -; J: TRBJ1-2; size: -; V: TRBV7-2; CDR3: CASSLGFGGYGYTF; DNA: TGTGCCAGCAGCTTAGGGTTCGGGGGTTATGGCTACACCTTC
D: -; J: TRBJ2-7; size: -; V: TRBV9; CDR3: CASSSHFGSGDDEQYF; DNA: TGTGCCAGCAGCTCTCACTTCGGGTCCGGGGATGACGAGCAGTACTTC
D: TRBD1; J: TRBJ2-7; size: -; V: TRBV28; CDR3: CASSSRQGRYEQYF; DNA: TGTGCCAGCAGTTCCCGACAGGGCCGCTACGAGCAGTACTTC
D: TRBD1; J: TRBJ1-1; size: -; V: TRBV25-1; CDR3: CASTGTGDTEAFF; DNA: TGTGCCAGCACCGGGACAGGGGACACTGAAGCTTTCTTT
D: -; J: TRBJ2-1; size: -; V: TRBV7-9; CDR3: CASSLEGSSYNEQFF; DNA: TGTGCCAGCAGCTTAGAGGGGTCCTCCTACAATGAGCAGTTCTTC
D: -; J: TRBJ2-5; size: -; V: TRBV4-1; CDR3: CASSQVAGLDQETQYF; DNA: TGCGCCAGCAGCCAAGTGGCGGGCCTCGACCAAGAGACCCAGTACTTC
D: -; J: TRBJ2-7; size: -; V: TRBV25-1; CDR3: CASSDGVSYEQYF; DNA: TGTGCCAGCAGTGATGGAGTCTCCTACGAGCAGTACTTC
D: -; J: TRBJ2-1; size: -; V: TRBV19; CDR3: CASKRAGLYNEQFF; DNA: TGTGCCTCGAAGAGGGCGGGTCTTTACAATGAGCAGTTCTTC
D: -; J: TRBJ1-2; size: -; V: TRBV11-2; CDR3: CASSLDLGQTYGYTF; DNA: TGTGCCAGCAGCTTAGATCTAGGACAGACCTATGGCTACACCTTC
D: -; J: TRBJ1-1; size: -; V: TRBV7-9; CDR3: CASSPAEGGTEAFF; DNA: TGTGCCAGCAGCCCCGCCGAAGGGGGCACTGAAGCTTTCTTT
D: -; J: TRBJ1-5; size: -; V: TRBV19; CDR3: CASQNWRVFDQPQHF; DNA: TGTGCCAGTCAAAACTGGAGGGTCTTCGATCAGCCCCAGCATTTT
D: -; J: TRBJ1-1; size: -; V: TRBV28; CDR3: CASSFVGRAVTEAFF; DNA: TGTGCCAGCAGTTTTGTGGGCAGGGCCGTAACTGAAGCTTTCTTT
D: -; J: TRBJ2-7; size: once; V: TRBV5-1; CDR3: CASSLTYSYEQYF; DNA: TGCGCCAGCAGCTTGACCTACAGCTACGAGCAGTACTTC
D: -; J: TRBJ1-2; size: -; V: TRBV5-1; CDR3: CASSSSRTVYGYTF; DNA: TGCGCCAGCAGCTCGTCGAGGACAGTCTATGGCTACACCTTC
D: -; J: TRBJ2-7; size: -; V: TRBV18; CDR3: CASSDGQTYEQYF; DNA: TGTGCCAGCTCAGACGGACAGACCTACGAGCAGTACTTC
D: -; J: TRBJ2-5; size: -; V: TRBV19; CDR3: CASSIDWQETQYF; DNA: TGTGCCAGTAGTATCGACTGGCAAGAGACCCAGTACTTC